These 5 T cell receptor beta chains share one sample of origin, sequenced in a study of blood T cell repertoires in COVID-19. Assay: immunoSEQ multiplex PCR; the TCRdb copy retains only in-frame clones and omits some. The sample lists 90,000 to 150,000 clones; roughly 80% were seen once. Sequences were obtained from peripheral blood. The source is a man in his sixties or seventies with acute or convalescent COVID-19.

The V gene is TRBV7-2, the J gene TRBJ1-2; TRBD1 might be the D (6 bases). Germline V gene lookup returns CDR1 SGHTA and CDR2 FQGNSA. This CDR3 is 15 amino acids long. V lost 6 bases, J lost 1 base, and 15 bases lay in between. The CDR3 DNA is TGTGCCAGCAGTCTTAGTGGGGGCTTTAACTATGGCTACACCTTC. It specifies CASSLSGGFNYGYTF.

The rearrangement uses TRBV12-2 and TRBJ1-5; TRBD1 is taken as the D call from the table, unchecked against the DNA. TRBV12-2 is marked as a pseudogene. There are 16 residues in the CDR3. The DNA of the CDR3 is TGTGCAAGTCGCCAAAGGGCAGGGTTTTGGAATCAGCCCCAGCATTTT. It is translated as CASRQRAGFWNQPQHF.

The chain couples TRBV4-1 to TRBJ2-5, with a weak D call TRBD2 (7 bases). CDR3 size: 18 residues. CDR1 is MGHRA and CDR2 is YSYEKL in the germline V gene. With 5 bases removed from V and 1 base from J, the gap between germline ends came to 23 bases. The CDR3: CASSVVGIQGGGQETQYF. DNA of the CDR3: TGCGCCAGCAGCGTTGTGGGGATACAGGGAGGGGGCCAAGAGACCCAGTACTTC.

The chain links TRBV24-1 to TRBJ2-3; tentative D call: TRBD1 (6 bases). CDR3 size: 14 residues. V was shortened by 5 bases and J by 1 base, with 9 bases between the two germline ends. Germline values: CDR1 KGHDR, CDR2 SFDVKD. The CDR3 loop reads CATSARGGTDTQYF. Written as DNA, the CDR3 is TGTGCCACCAGTGCCAGGGGCGGCACAGATACGCAGTATTTT.

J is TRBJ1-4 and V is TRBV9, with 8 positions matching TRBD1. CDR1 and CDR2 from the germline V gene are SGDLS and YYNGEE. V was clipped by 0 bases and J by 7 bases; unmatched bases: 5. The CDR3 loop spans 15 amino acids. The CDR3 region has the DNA TGTGCCAGCAGCGTAGGGACAGGGACTGGTGAAAAACTGTTTTTT. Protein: CASSVGTGTGEKLFF.